Shown below are 21 T cell receptor beta chains from a single sample sequenced in a study of T cells in Graves' hyperthyroidism and ophthalmopathy (dated 2019 in TCRdb). Libraries came from multiplex PCR. For sequencing, an Illumina HiSeq 2000 was employed. Amplification of TCR beta CDR3 regions was carried out from RNA transcripts. For the first round of RT-PCR on the TCR CDR3, the HTBI primer set was used together with the Qiagen OneStep RT-PCR kit. Using fastp trimming at Q25 and MiXCR clonotype assembly, TCRdb reanalyzed the public sequencing data and kept in-frame beta chains. Each CDR3 protein appears once, grouped with its most common genes and DNA. This sample has hundreds of thousands of distinct CDR3 sequences in its table, and around 20% of those were observed once. Jointly, the top ten make up 16% of the sample. Material for sequencing was blood. All receptors derive from a woman aged 45-60 years with Graves' hyperthyroidism that later progressed to Graves' ophthalmopathy.

This clonotype appeared once. The chain uses TRBV7-8 and TRBJ1-1; 8 positions agree with TRBD1. Germline V CDR1 and CDR2: SGHVS, FQNEAQ. The CDR3 covers 18 residues. Trimming at V came to 3 bases and at J to 0 bases, leaving 12 bases not matched to a gene. The CDR3 nucleotides are TGTGCCAGCAGCTTTAGGGGGCAGGGGGCAAGGGTGAACACTGAAGCTTTCTTT. Amino acids: CASSFRGQGARVNTEAFF.

This clonotype has at least ten counts. The J gene is TRBJ1-1, the V gene TRBV11-2, with 12 bases aligning to TRBD1. CDR1 is SGHAT and CDR2 is FQNNGV in the germline V gene. V dropped 0 bases and J dropped 6; count of bases not matched to a gene: 8. This CDR3 comprises 17 residues. The CDR3 DNA is TGTGCCAGCAGCTTAGACCGGGACAGGGGGCCGGCCGCTGAAGCTTTCTTT. This encodes CASSLDRDRGPAAEAFF.

V and J are TRBV3-1 and TRBJ1-2; no clear D. The V end lost 0 bases, the J end lost 6 bases, and 8 bases lay between the germline ends. Germline V lookup: CDR1 LGHDT, CDR2 YNNKEL (reference sequence). There are 13 residues in the CDR3. CDR3 bases: TGTGCCAGCAGCCAAGATGAGGAGCATGGCTACACCTTC. It specifies CASSQDEEHGYTF.

Ten or more counts support this clonotype. CDR3 region: CASSLQGAKDTEAFF. CDR3 DNA sequence: TGTGCCAGCTCACTACAGGGGGCGAAGGACACTGAAGCTTTCTTT. The chain has TRBV18 and TRBJ1-1; 9 nucleotides agree with TRBD1. The ends lost 4 bases at V and 3 bases at J; junction bases unmatched: 6. The CDR3 totals 15 residues. CDR1 is KGHSH, CDR2 LQKENI, per germline.

This chain connects TRBV5-1 to TRBJ2-7; 8 bases match TRBD1. CDR3 size: 14 residues. The germline V gene encodes CDR1 SGHRS and CDR2 YFSETQ. V dropped 2 bases and J dropped 4; count of bases not matched to a gene: 5. CDR3 residues: CASSLDRGVYEQYF. The CDR3 DNA is TGCGCCAGCAGCTTAGACAGGGGTGTTTACGAGCAGTACTTC. Based on the CDR3 plus reference TRBV5-1 and TRBJ2-7, the full variable domain is KAGVTQTPRYLIKTRGQQVTLSCSPISGHRSVSWYQQTPGQGLQFLFEYFSETQRNKGNFPGRFSGRQFSNSRSEMNVSTLELGDSALYLCASSLDRGVYEQYFGPGTRLTVT.

This clonotype was counted a few times. This sequence joins TRBV29-1 and TRBJ1-1; D might be TRBD1 (5 bases). This CDR3 comprises 13 residues. CDR1 SQVTM and CDR2 ANQGSEA come from the germline V gene. With 6 bases removed from V and 1 base from J, the gap between germline ends came to 12 bases. The CDR3 sequence: CSVQVMANTEAFF. CDR3 nucleotides: TGCAGCGTACAGGTCATGGCGAACACTGAAGCTTTCTTT.

This clonotype was recorded at least ten times. The chain combines TRBV2 with TRBJ2-5; D unclear. This CDR3 has 13 residues. The ends were cut back, 3 bases at V and 4 bases at J, with 9 bases in the middle. Germline lookup yields CDR1 SNHLY and CDR2 FYNNEI. Here the CDR3 reads CASSEDSGETQYF. The CDR3 region has the DNA TGTGCCAGCAGTGAGGATTCAGGAGAGACCCAGTACTTC. Drawing the rest from reference TRBV2 and TRBJ2-5, the complete variable domain is EPEVTQTPSHQVTQMGQEVILRCVPISNHLYFYWYRQILGQKVEFLVSFYNNEISEKSEIFDDQFSVERPDGSNFTLKIRSTKLEDSAMYFCASSEDSGETQYFGPGTRLLVL.

This rearrangement joins TRBV6-1 to TRBJ2-1; TRBD1 aligns across 12 bases. The CDR3 covers 14 residues. Trimming at V came to 5 bases and at J to 8 bases, leaving 4 bases not matched to a gene. Germline lookup yields CDR1 MNHNS and CDR2 SASEGT. CDR3 nucleotides: TGTGCCAGCAGTATGGGACAGGGGGCGTATGAGCAGTTCTTC. This encodes CASSMGQGAYEQFF.

In this sample, this clonotype turned up many times. J is TRBJ2-1 and V is TRBV5-1; TRBD2 might be the D (6 bases). Trimming took 0 bases from V and 3 from J, leaving 13 bases between them. Germline CDR1 and CDR2: SGHRS and YFSETQ. This CDR3 contains 16 residues. The CDR3: CASSLVGGEIYNEQFF. As DNA, the CDR3 is TGCGCCAGCAGCTTGGTGGGAGGAGAAATCTACAATGAGCAGTTCTTC. Full variable domain (rest looked up from reference TRBV5-1 and TRBJ2-1): KAGVTQTPRYLIKTRGQQVTLSCSPISGHRSVSWYQQTPGQGLQFLFEYFSETQRNKGNFPGRFSGRQFSNSRSEMNVSTLELGDSALYLCASSLVGGEIYNEQFFGPGTRLTVL.

The sample holds many counts of this clonotype. The V and J genes are TRBV6-1 and TRBJ1-1; maybe TRBD1 (6 bases). Per germline, CDR1 MNHNS and CDR2 SASEGT. The V gene lost 1 base and the J gene lost 3 bases, with 9 bases spanning the gap. The CDR3 is made up of 14 amino acids. The CDR3 region has the DNA TGTGCCAGCAGTGAAGATGGGGGCGACACTGAAGCTTTCTTT. Protein: CASSEDGGDTEAFF.

The rearrangement uses TRBV4-2 and TRBJ1-1, with D hard to call. V gave up 0 bases and J gave up 3 bases, with 8 bases separating them. The CDR3 spans 14 residues. CDR1 and CDR2 from the germline V gene are LGHNA and YNFKEQ. CDR3: CASSQDGVHTEAFF. The CDR3 region has the DNA TGTGCCAGCAGCCAAGATGGGGTCCACACTGAAGCTTTCTTT.

The V call is TRBV27, the J call TRBJ2-3; D tentatively reads TRBD1 or TRBD2 (6 bases each). The CDR3 runs to 19 residues. The germline V and J ends were trimmed by 5 bases and 3 bases, with 27 bases remaining between them. Germline CDR1 and CDR2: MNHEY and SMNVEV (reference sequence). CDR3 residues: CASSRRGTALGHDTDTQYF. The CDR3 region has the DNA TGTGCCAGCAGTCGGAGGGGGACGGCTTTGGGACACGATACAGATACGCAGTATTTT.

This clonotype was detected a few times. The chain links TRBV25-1 to TRBJ1-5; the D is unclear. Germline values: CDR1 MGHDK, CDR2 SYGVNS. The CDR3 covers 14 residues. V lost 1 base and J lost 3, with 7 bases in between. CDR3 amino acids: CASSEFGDNQPQHF. CDR3 DNA: TGTGCCAGCAGTGAATTCGGGGACAATCAGCCCCAGCATTTT.

Many counts were recorded for this clonotype. The chain employs TRBV2 and TRBJ2-1; the match to TRBD2 covers 10 bases. Germline CDR1 SNHLY, CDR2 FYNNEI. The trim removed 6 bases at V and 4 bases at J, leaving 9 bases unmatched. The CDR3 runs to 16 residues. CDR3 nucleotide sequence: TGTGCCAGCAGGGAACCCAGCGGGGGGGTATACAATGAGCAGTTCTTC. As protein: CASREPSGGVYNEQFF.

The genes are TRBV20-1 and TRBJ2-3; TRBD1 is a possible D gene (6 bases). The CDR3 spans 11 residues. Trimming stripped 0 bases from V and 14 bases from J, with 12 bases between. CDR1 is DFQATT and CDR2 is SNEGSKA in the germline V gene (reference sequence). The CDR3 DNA is TGCAGTGCTAGAGATTTCCAGGGGCCGTATTTT. As protein: CSARDFQGPYF.

The chain employs TRBV2 and TRBJ1-2; possibly TRBD1 for D (6 bases). Germline CDR1 and CDR2: SNHLY and FYNNEI. The CDR3 consists of 15 residues. V shed 2 bases and J shed 4 bases, with 14 bases lying between them. CDR3 in amino acids: CASSERPGESYGYTF. In nucleotides, the CDR3 is TGTGCCAGCAGTGAAAGGCCAGGGGAGAGCTATGGCTACACCTTC.

This clonotype occurred many times. This chain joins TRBV5-1 and TRBJ2-1; D gene uncertain. This CDR3 is built from 13 residues. The ends were cut back, 3 bases at V and 3 bases at J, with 7 bases in the middle. Per the germline V gene, CDR1 is SGHRS and CDR2 is YFSETQ. CDR3 residues: CASSYESYNEQFF. The CDR3 DNA reads TGCGCCAGCAGCTATGAGAGCTACAATGAGCAGTTCTTC.

This clonotype was detected only a few times. This rearrangement joins TRBV2 to TRBJ2-6; TRBD2 might be the D (5 bases). The V end was cut by 7 bases, the J end by 2 bases, with 9 bases between. This CDR3 is 14 amino acids long. CDR1 is SNHLY, CDR2 FYNNEI, per germline. The CDR3 coding sequence is TGTGCCAGCATCGGAGGCGCTGGGGCCAACGTCCTGACTTTC. Translating it yields CASIGGAGANVLTF.

This chain uses TRBV20-1 with TRBJ1-2; 9 nucleotides line up with TRBD1. Trimming removed 3 bases from V and 3 bases from J; junction bases left unmatched: 5. This CDR3 is built from 14 residues. CDR1 and CDR2 (germline): DFQATT, SNEGSKA (reference sequence). The CDR3, as DNA: TGCAGTGCTAGTTTCGGGACAGGGTACTATGGCTACACCTTC. Residues: CSASFGTGYYGYTF.

This clonotype appeared a few times. This chain uses TRBV7-9 with TRBJ2-2; D may be TRBD1 (6 bases). The CDR3 extends over 16 amino acids. The germline gives CDR1 SEHNR, CDR2 FQNEAQ (reference sequence). Trimming shortened V by 4 bases and J by 1 base, and 13 bases separated the two germline ends. CDR3 bases: TGTGCCAGCAGCTCCGACAGGTCGCAGAACACCGGGGAGCTGTTTTTT. It codes for CASSSDRSQNTGELFF.

A few counts support this clonotype. The chain uses TRBV6-5 and TRBJ2-2, with D uncertain. Deletions cut 2 bases from V and 3 bases from J, with 7 bases between. Germline CDR1 and CDR2: MNHEY and SVGAGI. CDR3 length: 14 amino acids. The CDR3 bases are TGTGCCAGCAGTTACAAGCTCCACACCGGGGAGCTGTTTTTT. Translation: CASSYKLHTGELFF.